These 28 T cell receptor beta chains were all obtained from the same sample, sequenced in a study of blood T cell repertoires in COVID-19 (dated by TCRdb to 2019 to 2021). Library preparation used the immunoSEQ multiplex PCR assay. Imported from immuneACCESS, the table was reduced by TCRdb to in-frame sequences with V and J called. These copies leave out some clones; in studies compared against another copy, an unresolved V gene accounts for under half, and the cause of the remainder is not known. Counted in this sample were some 170,000 clones; 82% of them appeared once. Of the sample, 8.4% is held by the ten largest clones. The material sequenced was peripheral blood. The source of these receptors is a woman aged 70-85 years with acute or convalescent COVID-19.

This clone has a handful of counts. The chain joins TRBV7-2 to TRBJ2-2, with D perhaps TRBD1 (5 bases). The CDR3 contains 15 residues. V lost 5 bases and J lost 6, with 16 bases in between. CDR1 and CDR2 (germline): SGHTA, FQGNSA. CDR3 DNA sequence: TGTGCCAGCAGCGTCCTACAGGTTCCTGCCGGGGAGCTGTTTTTT. Translation: CASSVLQVPAGELFF.

Here the CDR3 DNA reads TGTGCCAGTATTGACCGGGCCCGGCGTGGAGGGGCCAAAAACATTCAGTACTTC. Translation gives CASIDRARRGGAKNIQYF. The chain couples TRBV19 to TRBJ2-4; D might be TRBD2 (6 bases). Germline CDR1 LNHDA, CDR2 SQIVND (reference sequence). The CDR3 has 18 residues. V shed 7 bases and J shed 1 base, with 23 bases lying between them.

This sequence joins TRBV6-5 and TRBJ1-5; 7 nucleotides align to TRBD1. This CDR3 contains 14 residues. Germline V gene data show CDR1 as MNHEY and CDR2 as SVGAGI. The V segment lost 5 bases and the J segment 4 bases; nucleotides outside the gene matches: 5. The CDR3 region has the DNA TGTGCCAGCAGTCGCGGGACAGATAATCAGCCCCAGCATTTT. Amino acid sequence: CASSRGTDNQPQHF.

The rearrangement uses TRBV6-2 or TRBV6-3 and TRBJ2-1, with 8 bases lining up with TRBD2. The CDR3 runs 12 residues. The V gene's germline CDR1 is MNHEY and CDR2 SVGEGT. Losses at the gene ends were 6 bases for V and 11 bases for J; bases not matched to a gene: 6. As DNA, the CDR3 is TGTGCCAGCAGCCCGACTAGCGCGAAGCAGTTCTTC. Protein product: CASSPTSAKQFF.

V and J are TRBV5-1 and TRBJ1-1; no reliable D call. The CDR3 sequence is 15 residues long. The V end was cut by 0 bases, the J end by 1 base, with 10 bases between. The germline gives CDR1 SGHRS, CDR2 YFSETQ. CDR3 amino acids: CASSLGAVQNTEAFF. The CDR3 bases are TGCGCCAGCAGCTTGGGTGCGGTTCAGAACACTGAAGCTTTCTTT.

This chain connects TRBV19 to TRBJ2-7; D remains ambiguous. CDR3 size: 15 residues. Germline V CDR1 and CDR2: LNHDA, SQIVND (reference sequence). V was cut by 3 bases and J by 0 bases, with 12 bases left in between. Here the CDR3 DNA reads TGTGCCAGTAGTATGAACGCCATTAGCTCCTACGAGCAGTACTTC. This encodes CASSMNAISSYEQYF.

This clone was counted between two and nine times. The germline gene is not matched at one end of the junction; a read error may be the cause. This chain joins TRBV6-5 and TRBJ1-5; TRBD1 is a possible D gene (5 bases). The germline CDR1 and CDR2 sequences are MNHEY and SVGAGI. The CDR3 contains 13 residues. The CDR3 sequence: CASSPRANHPQHF. The CDR3 region has the DNA TGTGCCAGCAGTCCCAGGGCCAATCATCCCCAGCATTTT.

This chain connects TRBV5-1 to TRBJ2-1, with 14 nucleotides matching TRBD2. This CDR3 contains 16 residues. With 4 bases clipped from V and 8 bases from J, the junction kept 8 bases outside the gene matches. CDR1 is SGHRS, CDR2 YFSETQ, per germline. CDR3 residues: CASSTRLAGGHHEQFF. CDR3 DNA sequence: TGCGCCAGCAGCACCCGACTAGCGGGAGGGCACCATGAGCAGTTCTTC.

The CDR3 DNA sequence: TGTGCCAGCAGCTCGGGAATTAATGAGCAGTTCTTC. Protein sequence: CASSSGINEQFF. The chain has TRBV7-9 and TRBJ2-1, with D perhaps matching TRBD2 (5 bases). Trimming stripped 4 bases from V and 7 bases from J, with 8 bases between. This CDR3 is built from 12 residues. Germline CDR1 is SEHNR and CDR2 is FQNEAQ (reference sequence).

The chain has TRBV28 and TRBJ1-4; 7 bases fit TRBD1. V trimming: 2 bases; J trimming: 10 bases; junction bases outside the gene matches: 7. Germline assignment: CDR1 MDHEN and CDR2 SYDVKM. CDR3 length equals 14 residues. The CDR3, as DNA: TGTGCCAGCAGTTTACCGGTTCAGGGGGGAAAACTGTTTTTT. Translating gives CASSLPVQGGKLFF.

The chain carries TRBV4-3 and TRBJ1-4, with 10 bases matching TRBD1. The J segment lost 6 bases and the V segment lost 4 bases, leaving 5 bases of the junction unmatched. Germline CDR1 is LGHNA and CDR2 is YSLEER. This CDR3 is 15 amino acids long. CDR3: CASSLSGTGDEKLFF. The CDR3 DNA follows: TGCGCCAGCAGCCTTTCAGGGACAGGGGATGAAAAACTGTTTTTT.

The V call is TRBV4-3, the J call TRBJ1-3; TRBD1 might be the D (6 bases). The CDR3 covers 15 residues. Trimming cost V 2 bases and J 0 bases, with 8 bases left between them. Germline CDR1 and CDR2: LGHNA and YSLEER. CDR3 sequence: CASSQRDNSGNTIYF. CDR3 in DNA: TGCGCCAGCAGCCAAAGGGACAACTCTGGAAACACCATATATTTT.

The rearrangement joins TRBV5-1 to TRBJ1-2, with 7 bases lining up with TRBD1. The CDR3 is made up of 13 amino acids. Germline lookup yields CDR1 SGHRS and CDR2 YFSETQ. V shed 5 bases and J 4 bases; nucleotides not matched to a gene: 5. The CDR3 nucleotides read TGCGCCAGCAGATCGGACAGGATCTATGGCTACACCTTC. Translated: CASRSDRIYGYTF.

This clone turned up a few times. This chain's CDR3 is CASSQVVRAEAFF. CDR3 bases: TGTGCCAGCAGCCAAGTAGTCCGGGCTGAAGCTTTCTTT. The chain joins TRBV27 to TRBJ1-1, with D uncertain. CDR1 MNHEY and CDR2 SMNVEV come from the germline V gene (reference sequence). CDR3 length: 13 amino acids. V was trimmed by 6 bases and J by 6 bases, leaving 14 bases between them.

The chain combines TRBV9 with TRBJ1-6; D not resolved. V gave up 0 bases and J gave up 6 bases, with 4 bases separating them. CDR1 and CDR2 from the germline V gene are SGDLS and YYNGEE. The CDR3 has 13 amino acids. Here the CDR3 reads CASSVGGNSPLHF. The CDR3 region has the DNA TGTGCCAGCAGCGTAGGAGGTAATTCACCCCTCCACTTT.

The rearrangement uses TRBV4-3 and TRBJ2-7, with D hard to call. V gave up 1 base and J gave up 2 bases, with 9 bases separating them. The CDR3 covers 14 residues. Germline CDR1 and CDR2: LGHNA and YSLEER. The CDR3 DNA sequence: TGCGCCAGCAGCCAAGGAAGAGGTGCCTACGAGCAGTACTTC. Translation: CASSQGRGAYEQYF.

V gene TRBV5-1 combines with J gene TRBJ1-6; no firm D call. CDR1 is SGHRS, CDR2 YFSETQ, per germline. The length of the CDR3 is 13 residues. Trimming removed 4 bases at V and 14 bases at J, with 16 bases between. CDR3 sequence: CASSVDNPDTLHF. CDR3 nucleotides: TGCGCCAGCAGCGTAGACAACCCGGATACCCTCCACTTT.

The chain links TRBV6-2 or TRBV6-3 to TRBJ2-1, with D maybe TRBD2 (6 bases). The V gene's germline CDR1 is MNHEY and CDR2 SVGEGT. Trimming took off 2 bases at V and 9 bases at J, with 11 bases between the two ends. CDR3 size: 13 residues. CDR3 loop: CASSYGRRGEQFF. The CDR3, as DNA: TGTGCCAGCAGTTACGGTAGGAGGGGTGAGCAGTTCTTC.

This chain links TRBV30 with TRBJ2-7; TRBD1 aligns across 7 bases. The germline V gene has CDR1 GTSNPN and CDR2 SVGIG (reference sequence). The CDR3 consists of 15 residues. V lost 0 bases, J lost 6 bases, and 11 bases stayed unmatched. The CDR3 bases are TGTGCCTGGAGTGTACGAATCAAGGGGGCAGGCGAGCAGTACTTC. Its protein is CAWSVRIKGAGEQYF.

The rearrangement links TRBV7-6 to TRBJ1-1; 10 bases fit TRBD1. CDR1 is SGHVS, CDR2 FNYEAQ, per germline. V gave up 5 bases and J gave up 1 base; unmatched junction bases: 4. The CDR3 sequence is 15 residues long. In nucleotides, the CDR3 is TGTGCCAGCAGCCCGGGGACAGGGGCGAACACTGAAGCTTTCTTT. Protein sequence: CASSPGTGANTEAFF. The variable domain in full, with the rest retrieved from reference TRBV7-6 and TRBJ1-1, is GAGVSQSPRYKVTKRGQDVALRCDPISGHVSLYWYRQALGQGPEFLTYFNYEAQQDKSGLPNDRFSAERPEGSISTLTIQRTEQRDSAMYRCASSPGTGANTEAFFGQGTRLTVV.

This clone has more than one count but fewer than ten. The chain recombines TRBV20-1 with TRBJ2-1; D unclear. The CDR3 consists of 11 residues. Germline-derived CDR1 and CDR2 are DFQATT and SNEGSKA (reference sequence). With 3 bases removed from V and 8 bases from J, the gap between germline ends came to 8 bases. Written as DNA, the CDR3 is TGCAGTGCTAGTTCGCGCCATGAGCAGTTCTTC. Protein product: CSASSRHEQFF.

This clone was seen a few times. The chain has TRBV28 and TRBJ1-6; D gene ambiguous. Germline V CDR1 and CDR2: MDHEN, SYDVKM. The CDR3 length is 13 residues. V was trimmed by 3 bases and J by 9 bases, leaving 9 bases between them. The CDR3: CASSLAGGSPLHF. The CDR3 DNA is TGTGCCAGCAGTTTGGCCGGAGGTTCACCCCTCCACTTT.

This rearrangement joins TRBV19 to TRBJ1-1; 10 positions agree with TRBD1. From germline, CDR1 is LNHDA and CDR2 SQIVND (reference sequence). This CDR3 is built from 15 residues. The trim removed 7 bases at V and 5 bases at J, leaving 10 bases unmatched. The CDR3 spells CASTPTGGYRTEAFF. CDR3 DNA: TGTGCCAGTACCCCGACAGGGGGCTATAGGACTGAAGCTTTCTTT.

The chain is built from TRBV7-2 and TRBJ2-2, with a possible D match to TRBD2 (7 bases). The CDR3 totals 16 residues. CDR1 SGHTA and CDR2 FQGNSA come from the germline V gene. The V and J ends lost 5 bases and 3 bases respectively, with 16 bases between them. In DNA, the CDR3 is TGTGCCAGCAGCCCCCCCCGGGGGGCGTACACCGGGGAGCTGTTTTTT. Its protein is CASSPPRGAYTGELFF.

This clone was seen more than once but under ten times. The chain carries TRBV3-1 (or the pseudogene TRBV3-2) and TRBJ1-3; D gene unclear. Trimming stripped 4 bases from V and 0 bases from J, with 7 bases between. The CDR3 consists of 14 residues. Germline CDR1 reads LGHDT; CDR2 reads YNNKEL (reference sequence). The CDR3 DNA is TGTGCCAGCAGCCTCCGGGACTCTGGAAACACCATATATTTT. It specifies CASSLRDSGNTIYF.

The chain joins TRBV5-1 to TRBJ2-1; 9 nucleotides align to TRBD1. Germline V lookup: CDR1 SGHRS, CDR2 YFSETQ. After removal of 4 bases from V and 0 bases from J, the junction contained 5 bases not matched to a gene. The length of the CDR3 is 16 residues. CDR3 sequence reads: CASSKGQGISYNEQFF. The CDR3 bases are TGCGCCAGCAGCAAGGGACAGGGCATCTCCTACAATGAGCAGTTCTTC.

V usage is TRBV30 and J usage is TRBJ2-7; the match to TRBD1 covers 9 bases. Trimming at V came to 4 bases and at J to 0 bases, leaving 13 bases not matched to a gene. This CDR3 has 17 amino acids. Germline V gene sequence: CDR1 GTSNPN, CDR2 SVGIG (reference sequence). CDR3 amino acids: CAWTGTGWLKSSYEQYF. As DNA, the CDR3 is TGTGCCTGGACCGGGACAGGGTGGTTGAAGAGCTCCTACGAGCAGTACTTC. The whole variable domain, remainder taken from reference TRBV30 and TRBJ2-7, is SQTIHQWPATLVQPVGSPLSLECTVEGTSNPNLYWYRQAAGRGLQLLFYSVGIGQISSEVPQNLSASRPQDRQFILSSKKLLLSDSGFYLCAWTGTGWLKSSYEQYFGPGTRLTVT.

The J gene is TRBJ1-2, the V gene TRBV6-5, with TRBD1 matching over 9 bases. The CDR3 runs 16 residues. The trim removed 0 bases at V and 3 bases at J, leaving 5 bases unmatched. Germline V gene sequence: CDR1 MNHEY, CDR2 SVGAGI. The CDR3 region is CASSYSGTGTYYGYTF. CDR3 nucleotides: TGTGCCAGCAGTTACTCCGGGACAGGGACCTACTATGGCTACACCTTC.